Below, 30 T cell receptor beta chains from the same sample are listed, as sequenced in a study of OX40 agonist ivuxolimab in advanced cancers. Assay: immunoSEQ multiplex PCR; the TCRdb copy retains only in-frame clones and omits some. The sample has some 65,000 clones; around 86% are singletons. Sequencing used CD4+ or CD8+ T cells sorted from blood, obtained in a trial of the OX40 agonist ivuxolimab. The receptors were gathered from an adult with an advanced solid tumor such as melanoma, head and neck, liver or kidney cancer.

The V call is TRBV10-3, the J call TRBJ1-1; D gene unclear. The CDR3 sequence is 13 residues long. CDR1 and CDR2 from the germline V gene are ENHRY and SYGVKD. V dropped 1 base and J dropped 6 bases, with 9 bases sitting between them. In DNA, the CDR3 is TGTGCCATCAGTGAGTTTTCCGGGGCTGAAGCTTTCTTT. Translating it yields CAISEFSGAEAFF.

The CDR3 coding sequence is TGCGCCAGCAGCTTGGACAGGGTTCGTAACATTCAGTACTTC. Translation: CASSLDRVRNIQYF. The chain has TRBV5-1 and TRBJ2-4; tentatively, D is TRBD1 (6 bases). Germline V gene lookup returns CDR1 SGHRS and CDR2 YFSETQ. This CDR3 is built from 14 residues. Trimming left V 0 bases short and J 7 bases short, with 11 bases between.

The V and J genes are TRBV5-4 and TRBJ2-5; TRBD2 might be the D (6 bases). Germline V gene data show CDR1 as SGHNT and CDR2 as YYREEE (reference sequence). The V gene lost 5 bases and the J gene lost 8 bases, with 16 bases spanning the gap. CDR3 length equals 13 residues. The CDR3 loop reads CASSSWRGETQYF. The CDR3 region has the DNA TGTGCCAGCAGTAGTTGGCGGGGTGAAACCCAGTACTTC.

V gene TRBV7-2 combines with J gene TRBJ1-1; D perhaps matches TRBD1 (6 bases). The CDR3 has 14 residues. Trimming left V 5 bases short and J 1 base short, with 11 bases between. CDR1 and CDR2 (germline): SGHTA, FQGNSA. Written as DNA, the CDR3 is TGTGCCAGCAGCAGGAGGGACACGAACACTGAAGCTTTCTTT. Residues: CASSRRDTNTEAFF.

The chain uses TRBV6-5 and TRBJ2-7, with D possibly called TRBD1 or TRBD2 (5 bases each). There are 15 residues in the CDR3. The germline gives CDR1 MNHEY, CDR2 SVGAGI. Trimming removed 5 bases at V and 5 bases at J, with 19 bases between. The CDR3 sequence: CASSPPLAGRDEQYF. The CDR3 DNA follows: TGTGCCAGCAGTCCTCCCCTGGCAGGGCGGGACGAGCAGTACTTC.

The rearrangement links TRBV5-1 to TRBJ2-7; 7 bases line up with TRBD2. CDR1 is SGHRS, CDR2 YFSETQ, per germline. There are 14 residues in the CDR3. J was trimmed by 6 bases and V by 3 bases; bases with no gene match: 9. CDR3 amino acids: CASSSDGTISEQYF. The CDR3, as DNA: TGCGCCAGCAGCTCGGACGGGACTATATCCGAGCAGTACTTC.

The chain's CDR3 is CASSGPGDQGEKLFF. The DNA of the CDR3 is TGTGCCAGCAGTGGTCCGGGAGATCAGGGTGAAAAACTGTTTTTT. V gene TRBV11-1 combines with J gene TRBJ1-4; tentative D call: TRBD1 (5 bases). The CDR3 spans 15 residues. V dropped 6 bases and J dropped 7 bases, with 18 bases sitting between them. The germline V gene has CDR1 SGHAT and CDR2 FQDESV (reference sequence). The full variable domain, its missing parts supplied by reference TRBV11-1 and TRBJ1-4, is EAEVAQSPRYKITEKSQAVAFWCDPISGHATLYWYRQILGQGPELLVQFQDESVVDDSQLPKDRFSAERLKGVDSTLKIQPAELGDSAMYLCASSGPGDQGEKLFFGSGTQLSVL.

DNA for the CDR3: TGTGCCAGCATCGCGCCCACACCATATCAAGCTTTCTTT. Protein: CASIAPTPYQAFF. The J gene is TRBJ1-1, the V gene TRBV6-1, with D unclear. The CDR3 loop spans 13 amino acids. Trimming pared 7 bases from V and 9 bases from J, leaving 18 bases between. Germline V CDR1 and CDR2: MNHNS, SASEGT.

The chain recombines TRBV18 with TRBJ2-3; weak D call: TRBD1 (5 bases). Germline assignment: CDR1 KGHSH and CDR2 LQKENI. The CDR3 spans 14 residues. Trimming stripped 6 bases from V and 2 bases from J, with 12 bases between. CDR3 sequence: CASSRGAPTDTQYF. The CDR3 nucleotides are TGTGCCAGCTCCCGTGGGGCCCCCACAGATACGCAGTATTTT. Filled out from reference TRBV18 and TRBJ2-3, the complete variable domain reads NAGVMQNPRHLVRRRGQEARLRCSPMKGHSHVYWYRQLPEEGLKFMVYLQKENIIDESGMPKERFSAEFPKEGPSILRIQQVVRGDSAAYFCASSRGAPTDTQYFGPGTRLTVL.

The CDR3 sequence is CASATEQNQPQHF. As DNA, the CDR3 is TGTGCCAGCGCTACAGAGCAGAATCAGCCCCAGCATTTT. The rearrangement uses TRBV6-6 and TRBJ1-5; no reliable D call. Deletions cut 8 bases from V and 4 bases from J, with 12 bases between. The CDR3 loop spans 13 amino acids. CDR1 MNHNY and CDR2 SVGAGI come from the germline V gene (reference sequence).

The chain links TRBV5-1 to TRBJ2-5; perhaps TRBD1 as D (5 bases). There are 14 residues in the CDR3. Germline V gives CDR1 SGHRS, CDR2 YFSETQ. V shed 0 bases and J shed 4 bases, with 10 bases lying between them. CDR3 sequence reads: CASSLGGVRETQYF. CDR3 sequence (DNA): TGCGCCAGCAGCTTGGGGGGCGTTAGAGAGACCCAGTACTTC.

The chain links TRBV4-1 to TRBJ1-3; D may be TRBD1 (6 bases). The germline gives CDR1 MGHRA, CDR2 YSYEKL. The CDR3 has 17 amino acids. Trimming stripped 1 base from V and 4 bases from J, with 17 bases between. In nucleotides, the CDR3 is TGCGCCAGCAGCCAAGGGGACCCCACAGGGACCGGAAACACCATATATTTT. This encodes CASSQGDPTGTGNTIYF.

This chain uses TRBV5-5 with TRBJ2-1; 7 positions agree with TRBD2. J gave up 5 bases and V 4 bases, and 9 bases lay outside the gene matches. CDR1 and CDR2 from the germline V gene are SGHKS and YYEKEE (reference sequence). The CDR3 runs to 15 residues. The CDR3 DNA is TGTGCCAGCAGCCCTGGGGAGGGATGGGACAATGAGCAGTTCTTC. Translation gives CASSPGEGWDNEQFF.

V gene TRBV5-1 combines with J gene TRBJ1-1; TRBD1 matches at 9 bases. Germline V gene data show CDR1 as SGHRS and CDR2 as YFSETQ. V dropped 4 bases and J dropped 5; count of bases not matched to a gene: 12. The CDR3 is made up of 16 amino acids. The CDR3 bases are TGCGCCAGCAGCCTTACAGGGGGCAAGGTAAGGACTGAAGCTTTCTTT. Protein sequence: CASSLTGGKVRTEAFF.

The chain links TRBV7-9 to TRBJ1-1; perhaps TRBD1 as D (6 bases). Germline lookup yields CDR1 SEHNR and CDR2 FQNEAQ (reference sequence). CDR3 length: 13 amino acids. V lost 2 bases, J lost 6 bases, and 10 bases lay in between. DNA for the CDR3: TGTGCCAGCAGCTTATGGGGGCTCGCTGAAGCTTTCTTT. Amino acid sequence: CASSLWGLAEAFF.

The chain couples TRBV11-1 to TRBJ1-3; no clear D gene. The CDR3 is 15 residues long. V lost 5 bases and J lost 1, with 12 bases in between. Looked up from germline, CDR1 is SGHAT and CDR2 is FQDESV (reference sequence). CDR3 protein: CASSPEVGSGNTIYF. CDR3 in DNA: TGTGCCAGCAGCCCAGAGGTGGGGTCTGGAAACACCATATATTTT.

The chain joins TRBV5-6 to TRBJ1-1, with D maybe TRBD1 (6 bases). In germline, CDR1 is SGHDT, CDR2 YYEEEE. Trimming cost V 2 bases and J 1 base, with 18 bases left between them. This CDR3 contains 17 residues. The chain's CDR3 is CASSLYAGRGGNTEAFF. CDR3 nucleotide sequence: TGTGCCAGCAGCTTATATGCTGGCCGAGGGGGGAACACTGAAGCTTTCTTT.

With regard to this clone: The junction differs from germline at one of its ends, possibly a read error. This chain connects TRBV5-1 to TRBJ2-5, with D uncertain. The CDR3 is made up of 15 amino acids. CDR1 and CDR2 (germline): SGHRS, YFSETQ. CDR3 sequence: CASSLSRRVQETQYF. In DNA form, the CDR3 reads TGTGCCAGCAGCTTATCCCGAAGGGTCCAAGAGACCCAGTACTTC. The complete variable domain, with remaining parts taken from reference TRBV5-1 and TRBJ2-5, reads KAGVTQTPRYLIKTRGQQVTLSCSPISGHRSVSWYQQTPGQGLQFLFEYFSETQRNKGNFPGRFSGRQFSNSRSEMNVSTLELGDSALYLCASSLSRRVQETQYFGPGTRLLVL.

This chain links TRBV7-9 with TRBJ2-2; D might be TRBD2 (5 bases). This CDR3 contains 17 residues. The ends were cut back, 0 bases at V and 6 bases at J, with 17 bases in the middle. CDR1 and CDR2 (germline): SEHNR, FQNEAQ (reference sequence). CDR3 sequence: CASSLATTSKEAGELFF. CDR3 sequence (DNA): TGTGCCAGCAGCTTAGCAACGACTTCTAAGGAGGCCGGGGAGCTGTTTTTT.

Sample share makes this clone medium-sized. V usage is TRBV2 and J usage is TRBJ1-2; D uncertain. This CDR3 is 10 amino acids long. Deletions cut 5 bases from V and 4 bases from J, with 2 bases between. Looked up from germline, CDR1 is SNHLY and CDR2 is FYNNEI. CDR3 region: CASSSYGYTF. In nucleotides, the CDR3 is TGTGCCAGCAGTTCCTATGGCTACACCTTC.

The chain employs TRBV9 and TRBJ1-4; no reliable D call. Germline V gives CDR1 SGDLS, CDR2 YYNGEE. This CDR3 is 14 amino acids long. Trimming removed 8 bases at V and 0 bases at J, with 11 bases between. The CDR3 loop reads CASSPGSTNEKLFF. As DNA, the CDR3 is TGTGCCAGTAGCCCCGGGTCAACTAATGAAAAACTGTTTTTT. The whole variable domain, remainder taken from reference TRBV9 and TRBJ1-4, is DSGVTQTPKHLITATGQRVTLRCSPRSGDLSVYWYQQSLDQGLQFLIQYYNGEERAKGNILERFSAQQFPDLHSELNLSSLELGDSALYFCASSPGSTNEKLFFGSGTQLSVL.

The J gene is TRBJ2-1, the V gene TRBV27; 9 positions match TRBD1. Germline CDR1 is MNHEY and CDR2 is SMNVEV (reference sequence). The CDR3 covers 14 residues. V lost 5 bases and J lost 8; bases outside the gene matches: 7. As DNA, the CDR3 is TGTGCCAGCAGTACGACCGGGACAGGGTATGAGCAGTTCTTC. Protein product: CASSTTGTGYEQFF.

CDR3 DNA: TGCGCCAGCAGCTTGATGGAGGGGGGCGGGAACATTCAGTACTTC. Translating it yields CASSLMEGGGNIQYF. V usage is TRBV5-1 and J usage is TRBJ2-4; TRBD1 or TRBD2 may be the D gene (6 bases each). Germline V gene data show CDR1 as SGHRS and CDR2 as YFSETQ. The CDR3 contains 15 residues. V lost 1 base and J lost 7, with 15 bases in between.

The CDR3 loop is CAISSTGDEQFF. CDR3 in DNA: TGTGCCATCAGCTCGACAGGGGATGAGCAGTTCTTC. The rearrangement joins TRBV10-3 to TRBJ2-1, with 8 nucleotides matching TRBD1. The V gene's germline CDR1 is ENHRY and CDR2 SYGVKD. The CDR3 runs 12 residues. Trimming cost V 6 bases and J 8 bases; bases outside gene matches: 3.

In this sample, this clone turned up a few times. V and J are TRBV7-2 and TRBJ1-4; tentatively, D is TRBD1 (5 bases). The V and J ends lost 3 bases and 2 bases respectively, with 13 bases between them. CDR1 SGHTA and CDR2 FQGNSA come from the germline V gene. The CDR3 contains 16 residues. CDR3: CASSFSGRLTNEKLFF. CDR3 bases: TGTGCCAGCAGCTTCTCGGGGCGGCTGACTAATGAAAAACTGTTTTTT.

This clone was counted between two and nine times. The chain has TRBV11-2 and TRBJ2-7; 8 nucleotides align to TRBD1. The V and J ends lost 2 bases and 2 bases, in that order; junction bases with no gene match: 5. The germline V gene encodes CDR1 SGHAT and CDR2 FQNNGV. This CDR3 spans 15 amino acids. In nucleotides, the CDR3 is TGTGCCAGCAGCTTATACAGGGGGACACCCTACGAGCAGTACTTC. Its translation is CASSLYRGTPYEQYF. Based on the CDR3 plus reference TRBV11-2 and TRBJ2-7, the full variable domain is EAGVAQSPRYKIIEKRQSVAFWCNPISGHATLYWYQQILGQGPKLLIQFQNNGVVDDSQLPKDRFSAERLKGVDSTLKIQPAKLEDSAVYLCASSLYRGTPYEQYFGPGTRLTVT.

V usage is TRBV4-3 and J usage is TRBJ1-3, with no clear D. CDR1 LGHNA and CDR2 YSLEER come from the germline V gene. With 0 bases removed from V and 2 bases from J, the gap between germline ends came to 8 bases. CDR3 length: 15 amino acids. CDR3 amino acids: CASSQEWRPGNTIYF. CDR3 nucleotide sequence: TGCGCCAGCAGCCAAGAGTGGAGGCCTGGAAACACCATATATTTT.

V usage is TRBV18 and J usage is TRBJ1-5; D call uncertain. The CDR3 extends over 14 amino acids. V dropped 3 bases and J dropped 0 bases, with 6 bases sitting between them. Germline V gives CDR1 KGHSH, CDR2 LQKENI. CDR3: CASSPANSNQPQHF. CDR3 DNA sequence: TGTGCCAGCTCACCGGCGAATAGCAATCAGCCCCAGCATTTT.

This chain connects TRBV6-1 to TRBJ2-5, with D possibly TRBD1 on 5 matching bases. The DNA end lines up better with TRBJ2-7; the J call may be wrong. The CDR3 sequence is 11 residues long. The germline V gene has CDR1 MNHNS and CDR2 SASEGT. The CDR3 is CATSTVYEQYF. The CDR3 DNA sequence: TGTGCCACCTCGACAGTCTACGAGCAGTACTTC.

This clone came up once. The chain has TRBV14 and TRBJ2-2; D not certain. Trimming stripped 1 base from V and 1 base from J, with 7 bases between. Germline-derived CDR1 and CDR2 are SGHDN and FVKESK. This CDR3 contains 15 residues. CDR3 bases: TGTGCCAGCAGCCAAGGATCCGAGAACACCGGGGAGCTGTTTTTT. This sequence encodes CASSQGSENTGELFF.